This T cell receptor (beta chain) was retrieved from a study of blood T cell repertoires in COVID-19 (dated by TCRdb to the early 2020s). Some background on the complete study: The collaborator samples originated in the United States, Italy and Spain and spanned the acute and convalescent phases of COVID-19. Where HLA class I and class II types were available, the types were taken from metadata supplied by the sample provider, not from assay-based typing. The samples were drawn from the first 160 participants of the ongoing ImmuneRACE study and from some 1,300 subjects provided by 6 global collaborators. The dataset comprised deeply sampled blood TCRbeta repertoires from subjects exposed to, actively infected with, or recovered from COVID-19. The material from the prospective study consisted of cDNA or gDNA derived from T cells, B-cell-depleted T cells, or PBMCs. The sample metadata nearly always contained a de-identified subject ID, COVID-19 status, age in years and sex. The repertoires were released in a freely available public database intended as a resource for research on the immune response to SARS-CoV-2. What the research found in general, with its limitations: How much clinical and demographic metadata was included differed by source and by participant, and the metadata was provided uncurated.

Worth noting for this clone: Its antigen remains undetermined. No base-level quality is on record; no much larger clone is a single base apart.

V loses 4 bases at its end and J loses 6 bases; junction bases beyond the gene matches: 12. The CDR1 and CDR2 encoded by the germline V gene are SGHRS and YFSETQ. The CDR3 runs 17 residues from the cysteine to the phenylalanine. Only the CDR3 part of the read is kept: 51 bases, read in frame from the first base. In Seattle, one collaborating source enrolled patients while the infection was active and tracked those patients longitudinally over the course of disease. Whole blood was collected in K2EDTA tubes by collaborating institutions according to the institutions' own protocols. For TCRbeta analysis, collaborator samples were shipped as frozen whole blood, as isolated PBMCs, or as DNA extracted from either sample type. TCRbeta CDR3 regions were amplified from genomic DNA using the immunoSEQ Assay, a bias-controlled multiplex PCR. Per the original workflow: The number of nucleated cells in each sample was estimated by amplification of reference gene primers within the assay. Sequence reads were collapsed and filtered to measure the absolute abundance of every unique TCRbeta CDR3 rearrangement. For each sample, productive Simpson clonality was calculated as the square root of Simpson's diversity index across productive rearrangements. As stored in TCRdb, this immuneACCESS dataset retains in-frame rearrangements with V and J assigned. A fraction of the clones does not appear; measured against another copy, unresolved V genes explain less than half of the discrepancy, and the remainder lacks a known reason. The V and J calls and clone size come from that table; D and trimming were worked out from the DNA. This sample is represented by approximately 480,000 clones; 89% of them were singletons. About 1% of the sample is taken by the ten largest.

The sequence is built from TRBV5-1 and TRBJ2-2, with 10 bases aligning to TRBD2. The clonotype originates from a man younger than 35 with COVID-19, enrolled during active disease. Sequenced input: peripheral blood. The CDR3 protein: CASSQAGGPWIPGELFF. The nucleotides read TGCGCCAGCAGCCAAGCGGGAGGGCCTTGGATCCCCGGGGAGCTGTTTTTT.